These 32 T cell receptor beta chains came from one sample sequenced in a study of monozygotic twins with inflammatory bowel disease. Following a re-call of the 5' RACE reads, TCRdb has one entry per CDR3 protein and lacks DNA. The specimen's table records approximately 330,000 distinct CDR3 sequences. The source material was blood. The origin of the receptors is a human donor with ulcerative colitis or Crohn's disease, or a healthy co-twin of an affected twin (not recorded which).

This rearrangement joins TRBV28 to TRBJ2-7; TCRdb's D call of TRBD2 is untestable without DNA. The CDR3 totals 15 residues. CDR1 is MDHEN, CDR2 SYDVKM, per germline. The CDR3 is CASSSGLAGGPEQYF.

The genes are TRBV7-9 and TRBJ2-5; without DNA, the TCRdb call of TRBD1 cannot be checked. The CDR3 consists of 14 residues. CDR1 and CDR2 from the germline V gene are SEHNR and FQNEAQ (reference sequence). CDR3 sequence reads: CASSPLLGEETQYF.

This chain joins TRBV29-1 and TRBJ2-2; TCRdb outputs TRBD2, but without DNA this stays unchecked. CDR1 is SQVTM and CDR2 is ANQGSEA in the germline V gene. The CDR3 extends over 14 amino acids. The CDR3 here is CSVTPTGTAGELFF.

This rearrangement joins TRBV3-1 to TRBJ2-1; TCRdb reports TRBD2, a call that lacks DNA to check it against. Germline CDR1 reads LGHDT; CDR2 reads YNNKEL (reference sequence). The CDR3 consists of 12 residues. The CDR3 region is CASSQAGWEQFF.

V and J are TRBV29-1 and TRBJ1-1; the TCRdb D gene call, TRBD1, has no DNA to confirm it. CDR1 SQVTM and CDR2 ANQGSEA come from the germline V gene. There are 12 residues in the CDR3. Here the CDR3 reads CSAGVVNTEAFF. Complete variable domain (other parts from reference TRBV29-1 and TRBJ1-1): SAVISQKPSRDICQRGTSLTIQCQVDSQVTMMFWYRQQPGQSLTLIATANQGSEATYESGFVIDKFPISRPNLTFSTLTVSNMSPEDSSIYLCSAGVVNTEAFFGQGTRLTVV.

V is TRBV24-1 and J is TRBJ2-1; TCRdb names TRBD2, which stays unverified in the absence of DNA. This CDR3 region has 15 residues. The V gene's germline CDR1 is KGHDR and CDR2 SFDVKD. CDR3 sequence reads: CATSDPGLAGKEQFF.

The chain couples TRBV6-1 to TRBJ2-7; TCRdb picks TRBD1, but there is no DNA to check that call. The CDR3 spans 17 residues. Germline V gene lookup returns CDR1 MNHNS and CDR2 SASEGT. The CDR3 sequence is CASRKWGTASSSYEQYF.

The rearrangement uses TRBV5-6 and TRBJ2-2. The CDR3 sequence is 13 residues long. The germline gives CDR1 SGHDT, CDR2 YYEEEE. CDR3 amino acids: CASSTPNTGELFF. Variable domain in full (rest from reference TRBV5-6 and TRBJ2-2): DAGVTQSPTHLIKTRGQQVTLRCSPKSGHDTVSWYQQALGQGPQFIFQYYEEEERQRGNFPDRFSGHQFPNYSSELNVNALLLGDSALYLCASSTPNTGELFFGEGSRLTVL.

The V call is TRBV28, the J call TRBJ2-3; TCRdb picks TRBD2, but there is no DNA to check that call. CDR3 length equals 16 residues. The germline V gene has CDR1 MDHEN and CDR2 SYDVKM. The CDR3 protein is CASSLSFGLAGDPQYF. The variable domain in full, with the rest retrieved from reference TRBV28 and TRBJ2-3, is DVKVTQSSRYLVKRTGEKVFLECVQDMDHENMFWYRQDPGLGLRLIYFSYDVKMKEKGDIPEGYSVSREKKERFSLILESASTNQTSMYLCASSLSFGLAGDPQYFGPGTRLTVL.

The chain has TRBV20-1 and TRBJ1-1. Germline values: CDR1 DFQATT, CDR2 SNEGSKA (reference sequence). The CDR3 spans 13 residues. CDR3: CSARSSGGTEAFF.

This sequence joins TRBV5-1 and TRBJ1-5; as DNA is missing, the TRBD1 call by TCRdb cannot be tested. Germline V gene data show CDR1 as SGHRS and CDR2 as YFSETQ. CDR3 length: 14 amino acids. The CDR3: CASSAGTTNQPQHF.

V gene TRBV4-2 combines with J gene TRBJ2-2; the TCRdb D gene call, TRBD2, has no DNA to confirm it. CDR3 length: 21 residues. CDR1 and CDR2 from the germline V gene are LGHNA and YNFKEQ. CDR3: CASSQRTSGRALIKNTGELFF.

CDR3: CASSLVARSGDEQYF. V and J are TRBV7-6 and TRBJ2-7; TCRdb selects TRBD2, and the lack of DNA leaves this call unchecked. This CDR3 has 15 amino acids. Germline CDR1 and CDR2: SGHVS and FNYEAQ. The whole variable domain, remainder taken from reference TRBV7-6 and TRBJ2-7, is GAGVSQSPRYKVTKRGQDVALRCDPISGHVSLYWYRQALGQGPEFLTYFNYEAQQDKSGLPNDRFSAERPEGSISTLTIQRTEQRDSAMYRCASSLVARSGDEQYFGPGTRLTVT.

This chain joins TRBV5-1 and TRBJ2-5; the TRBD1 assignment by TCRdb is unverifiable without DNA. The CDR3 sequence is 14 residues long. CDR1 is SGHRS, CDR2 YFSETQ, per germline. CDR3 sequence: CASRTVPYQETQYF.

The chain links TRBV12-3 or TRBV12-4 to TRBJ2-5; TCRdb outputs TRBD2, but without DNA this stays unchecked. This CDR3 comprises 15 residues. The CDR3 reads CASSARGGPQETQYF.

V and J are TRBV7-9 and TRBJ1-4; checking the TCRdb D call of TRBD1 is not possible without DNA. Germline CDR1 reads SEHNR; CDR2 reads FQNEAQ (reference sequence). The CDR3 length is 16 residues. The CDR3: CASSLGDREVHEKLFF. Complete variable domain (other parts from reference TRBV7-9 and TRBJ1-4): DTGVSQNPRHKITKRGQNVTFRCDPISEHNRLYWYRQTLGQGPEFLTYFQNEAQLEKSRLLSDRFSAERPKGSFSTLEIQRTEQGDSAMYLCASSLGDREVHEKLFFGSGTQLSVL.

The chain joins TRBV4-1 to TRBJ2-3; TCRdb's D gene call, TRBD2, goes unchecked for lack of DNA. Germline-derived CDR1 and CDR2 are MGHRA and YSYEKL. The CDR3 has 17 amino acids. The CDR3 reads CASSQVLSGGGTDTQYF.

This chain uses TRBV5-1 with TRBJ2-1. The CDR3 is 15 residues long. Germline CDR1 is SGHRS and CDR2 is YFSETQ. The CDR3 sequence is CASRSFVGTYNEQFF.

The rearrangement links TRBV5-1 to TRBJ2-7; TCRdb calls TRBD1, which cannot be checked without DNA. Germline CDR1 and CDR2: SGHRS and YFSETQ. The CDR3 spans 15 residues. This CDR3 is CASSLDGTAAYGQYF.

The rearrangement uses TRBV5-1 and TRBJ2-2. Per the germline V gene, CDR1 is SGHRS and CDR2 is YFSETQ. The CDR3 contains 16 residues. The CDR3 reads CASSLDVSANTGELFF.

This chain joins TRBV10-3 and TRBJ2-5. Germline loops: CDR1 ENHRY, CDR2 SYGVKD. CDR3 size: 16 residues. The CDR3 spells CAISGDSRKPQETQYF.

V usage is TRBV29-1 and J usage is TRBJ2-1; the TCRdb call, TRBD1, lacks DNA for checking. CDR1 is SQVTM, CDR2 ANQGSEA, per germline. There are 13 residues in the CDR3. The CDR3 sequence: CSMDRGVRNEQFF.

The chain couples TRBV3-1 to TRBJ1-1; TCRdb indicates TRBD1, and absent DNA this call remains unverified. Germline lookup yields CDR1 LGHDT and CDR2 YNNKEL (reference sequence). The CDR3 spans 13 residues. The CDR3: CAAVRGDGTEAFF.

The chain employs TRBV5-4 and TRBJ2-6; TCRdb gives TRBD1 as the D gene, but with no DNA this cannot be confirmed. Per germline, CDR1 SGHNT and CDR2 YYREEE (reference sequence). The length of the CDR3 is 19 residues. CDR3 sequence reads: CASSSDRQGAVSGANVLTF.

This chain joins TRBV27 and TRBJ2-3; TCRdb calls TRBD2, which cannot be checked without DNA. The CDR3 has 15 residues. The germline V gene has CDR1 MNHEY and CDR2 SMNVEV (reference sequence). This CDR3 is CASTLAGGPADTQYF.

The V gene is TRBV29-1, the J gene TRBJ2-7; TCRdb picks TRBD1, but there is no DNA to check that call. Germline V gene sequence: CDR1 SQVTM, CDR2 ANQGSEA. The CDR3 runs 12 residues. The CDR3 sequence: CSVGQGAHEQYF.

The chain combines TRBV27 with TRBJ2-2; no DNA is available, so the TRBD2 call from TCRdb remains unchecked. Germline CDR1 reads MNHEY; CDR2 reads SMNVEV (reference sequence). This CDR3 spans 16 amino acids. This chain's CDR3 is CASRRFSGANTGELFF.

The rearrangement links TRBV29-1 to TRBJ1-3. CDR3 length: 13 residues. Germline V gives CDR1 SQVTM, CDR2 ANQGSEA. The CDR3 spells CSVEGISGNTIYF.

The rearrangement links TRBV6-4 to TRBJ2-2; checking the TCRdb D call of TRBD1 is not possible without DNA. CDR3 length: 14 residues. CDR1 is MRHNA and CDR2 is SNTAGT in the germline V gene. CDR3 sequence: CASSGTGEAGELFF.

V and J are TRBV7-3 and TRBJ2-7; no DNA is available, so the TRBD2 call from TCRdb remains unchecked. From germline, CDR1 is SGHTA and CDR2 FQGTGA. The CDR3 length is 16 residues. CDR3 loop: CASSLVPAGGTYEQYF.

The genes are TRBV5-4 and TRBJ2-1; TCRdb gives TRBD2 as the D gene, but with no DNA this cannot be confirmed. Germline V gene sequence: CDR1 SGHNT, CDR2 YYREEE (reference sequence). The CDR3 totals 18 residues. The CDR3 here is CASSLVNRLLAGGNEQFF.

V usage is TRBV28 and J usage is TRBJ1-6; as DNA is missing, the TRBD1 call by TCRdb cannot be tested. From germline, CDR1 is MDHEN and CDR2 SYDVKM. This CDR3 is built from 12 residues. The CDR3 sequence: CASRQGNSPLHF.